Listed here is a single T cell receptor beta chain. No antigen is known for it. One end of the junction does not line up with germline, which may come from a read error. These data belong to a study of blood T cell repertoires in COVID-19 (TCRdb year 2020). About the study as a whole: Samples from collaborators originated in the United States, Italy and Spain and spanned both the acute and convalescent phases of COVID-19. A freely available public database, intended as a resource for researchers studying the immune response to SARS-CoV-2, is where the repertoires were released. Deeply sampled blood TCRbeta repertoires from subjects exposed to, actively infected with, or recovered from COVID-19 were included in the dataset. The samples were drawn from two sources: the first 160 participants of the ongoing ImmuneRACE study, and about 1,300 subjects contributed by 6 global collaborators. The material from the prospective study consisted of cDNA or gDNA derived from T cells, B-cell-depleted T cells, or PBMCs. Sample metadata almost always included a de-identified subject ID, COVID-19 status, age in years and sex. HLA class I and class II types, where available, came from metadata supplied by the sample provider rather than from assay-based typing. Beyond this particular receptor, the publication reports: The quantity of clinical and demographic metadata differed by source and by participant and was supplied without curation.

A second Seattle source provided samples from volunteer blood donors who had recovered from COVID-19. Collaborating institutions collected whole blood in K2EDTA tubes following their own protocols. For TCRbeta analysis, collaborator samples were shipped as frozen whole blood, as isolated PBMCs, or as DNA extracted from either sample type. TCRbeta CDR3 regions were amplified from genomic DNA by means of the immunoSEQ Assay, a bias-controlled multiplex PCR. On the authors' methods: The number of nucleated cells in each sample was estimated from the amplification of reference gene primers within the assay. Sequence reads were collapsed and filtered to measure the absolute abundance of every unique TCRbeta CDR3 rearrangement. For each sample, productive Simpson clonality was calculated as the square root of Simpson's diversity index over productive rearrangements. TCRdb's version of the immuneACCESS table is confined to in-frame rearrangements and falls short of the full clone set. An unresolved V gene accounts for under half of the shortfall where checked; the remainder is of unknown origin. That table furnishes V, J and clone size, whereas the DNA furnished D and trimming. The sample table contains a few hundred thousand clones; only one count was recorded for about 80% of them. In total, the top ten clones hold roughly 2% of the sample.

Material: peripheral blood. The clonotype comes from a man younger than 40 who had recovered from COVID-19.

The CDR3 has the sequence CASIGNRGRIF. In nucleotide form, the sequence is TGTGCCAGTATTGGGAACAGGGGACGAATCTTC. The rearrangement joined TRBV19 to TRBJ2-1; TRBD1 agrees with 7 junctional bases. The CDR1 and CDR2 encoded by the germline V gene (reference sequence) are LNHDA and SQIVND. The CDR3 covers 11 residues, taking in both the cysteine and the phenylalanine. Kept here is only the CDR3 DNA, which spans 33 bases and is read in frame from base 1.